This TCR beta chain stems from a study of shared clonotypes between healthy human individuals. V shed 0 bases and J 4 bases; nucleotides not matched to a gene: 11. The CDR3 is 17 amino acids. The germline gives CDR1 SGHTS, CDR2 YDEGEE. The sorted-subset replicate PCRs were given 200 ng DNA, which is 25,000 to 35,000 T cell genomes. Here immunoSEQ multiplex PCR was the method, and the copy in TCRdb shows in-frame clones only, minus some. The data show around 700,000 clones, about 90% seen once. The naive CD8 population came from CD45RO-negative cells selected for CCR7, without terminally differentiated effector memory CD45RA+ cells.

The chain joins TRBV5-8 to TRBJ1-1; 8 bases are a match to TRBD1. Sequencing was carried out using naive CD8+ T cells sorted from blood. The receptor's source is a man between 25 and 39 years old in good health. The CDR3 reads CASSLAGQGASITEAFF. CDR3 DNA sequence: TGTGCCAGCAGCTTGGCCGGCCAGGGGGCTAGTATCACTGAAGCTTTCTTT.